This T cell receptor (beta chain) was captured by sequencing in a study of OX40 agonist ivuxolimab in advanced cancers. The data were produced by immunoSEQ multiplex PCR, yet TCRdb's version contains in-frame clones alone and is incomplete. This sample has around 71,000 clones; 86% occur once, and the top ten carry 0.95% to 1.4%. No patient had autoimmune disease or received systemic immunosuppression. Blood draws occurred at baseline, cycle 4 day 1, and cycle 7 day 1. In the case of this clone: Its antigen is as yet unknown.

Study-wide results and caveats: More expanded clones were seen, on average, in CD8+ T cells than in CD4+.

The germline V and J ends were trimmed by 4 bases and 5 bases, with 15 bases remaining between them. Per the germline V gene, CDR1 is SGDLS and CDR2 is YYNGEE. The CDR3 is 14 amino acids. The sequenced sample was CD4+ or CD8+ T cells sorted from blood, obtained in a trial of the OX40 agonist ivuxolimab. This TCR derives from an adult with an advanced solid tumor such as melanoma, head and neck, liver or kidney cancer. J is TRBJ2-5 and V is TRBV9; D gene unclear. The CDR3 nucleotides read TGTGCCAGCAGCAAACAAACTCTGGGGGAGACCCAGTACTTC. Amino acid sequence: CASSKQTLGETQYF.